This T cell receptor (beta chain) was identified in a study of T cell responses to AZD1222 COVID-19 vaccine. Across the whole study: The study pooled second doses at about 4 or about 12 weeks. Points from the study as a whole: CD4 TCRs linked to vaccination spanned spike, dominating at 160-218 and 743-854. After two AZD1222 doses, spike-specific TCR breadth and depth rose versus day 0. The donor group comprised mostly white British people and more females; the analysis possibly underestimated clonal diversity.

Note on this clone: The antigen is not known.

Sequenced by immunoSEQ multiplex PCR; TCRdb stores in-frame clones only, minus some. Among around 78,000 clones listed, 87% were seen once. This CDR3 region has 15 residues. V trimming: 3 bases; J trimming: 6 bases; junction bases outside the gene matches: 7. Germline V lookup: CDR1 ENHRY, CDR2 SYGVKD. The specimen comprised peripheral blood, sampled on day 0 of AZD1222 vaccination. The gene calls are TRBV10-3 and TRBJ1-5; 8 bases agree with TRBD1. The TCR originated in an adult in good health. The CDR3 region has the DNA TGTGCCATCAGTGAATCAGGGGGCGCGGGTCAGCCCCAGCATTTT. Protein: CAISESGGAGQPQHF.